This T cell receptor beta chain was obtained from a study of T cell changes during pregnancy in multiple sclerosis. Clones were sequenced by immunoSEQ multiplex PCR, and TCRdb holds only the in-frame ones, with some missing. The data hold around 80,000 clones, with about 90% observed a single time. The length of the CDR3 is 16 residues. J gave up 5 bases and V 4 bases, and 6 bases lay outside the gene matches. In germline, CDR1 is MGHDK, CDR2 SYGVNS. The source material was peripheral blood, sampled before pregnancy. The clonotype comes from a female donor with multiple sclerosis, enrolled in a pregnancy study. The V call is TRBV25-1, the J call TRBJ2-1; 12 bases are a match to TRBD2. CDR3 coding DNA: TGTGCCAGCAGTGCCCGGACTAGCGGGGTGAACAATGAGCAGTTCTTC. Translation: CASSARTSGVNNEQFF.